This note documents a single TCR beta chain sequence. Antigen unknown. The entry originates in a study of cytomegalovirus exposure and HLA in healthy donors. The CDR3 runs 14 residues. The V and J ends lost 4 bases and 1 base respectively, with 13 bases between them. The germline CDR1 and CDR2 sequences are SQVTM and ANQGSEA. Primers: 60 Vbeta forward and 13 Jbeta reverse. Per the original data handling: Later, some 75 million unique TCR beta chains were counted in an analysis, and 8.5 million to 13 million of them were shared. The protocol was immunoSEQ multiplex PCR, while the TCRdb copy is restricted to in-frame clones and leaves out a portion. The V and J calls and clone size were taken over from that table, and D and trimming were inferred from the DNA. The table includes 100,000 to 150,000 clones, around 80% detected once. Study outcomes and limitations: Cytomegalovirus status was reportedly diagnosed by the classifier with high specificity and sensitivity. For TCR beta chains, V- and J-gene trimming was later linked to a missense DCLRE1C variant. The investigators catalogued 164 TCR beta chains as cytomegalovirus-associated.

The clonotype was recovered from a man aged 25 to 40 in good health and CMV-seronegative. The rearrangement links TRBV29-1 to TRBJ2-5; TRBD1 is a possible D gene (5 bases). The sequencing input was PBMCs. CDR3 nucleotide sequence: TGCAGCGTTGTGGTACAGGCCTCCCAAGAGACCCAGTACTTC. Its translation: CSVVVQASQETQYF.